The clone carrying this TCR beta chain has only a few counts. Antigen: not known. The sample originates from a study of shared clonotypes between healthy human individuals. Background on the study: Three plates each covered CD4 naive and memory; CD8 naive two, CD8 memory one.

Authors' methods: Junction-only immunoSEQ data arrived without quality scores, meaning filtering differed. Produced via immunoSEQ multiplex PCR; TCRdb's table is partial and in-frame only. That table is the source of V, J and clone size, and D and trimming were worked out from the DNA. The sample consists of about 980,000 clones, around three quarters of them appearing once. The CDR3 is 14 amino acids. Germline-derived CDR1 and CDR2 are SGHRS and YFSETQ. The ends were cut back, 5 bases at V and 2 bases at J, with 10 bases in the middle. Study-level results: Naive subsets generally exceeded memory subsets in estimated richness.

This receptor was identified in a man in his late teens or twenties in good health. The V and J genes are TRBV5-1 and TRBJ1-4, with D possibly being TRBD1 (5 bases). Sequencing input: memory CD4+ T cells sorted from blood. Regarding subset: CD45RA-negative fraction. The CDR3 region is CASSRGSTNEKLFF. The CDR3 DNA follows: TGCGCCAGCAGTAGGGGTTCGACTAATGAAAAACTGTTTTTT.